One sample yielded the 2 T cell receptor beta chains listed below, sequenced in a study of beta chain features in type 1 diabetes. Antigens of these TCRs are unknown. Sequencing targeted expressed TCRB transcripts, as all isolated RNA had been reverse transcribed. Profiled with immunoSEQ multiplex PCR; TCRdb holds only in-frame clones, not every one. The sample lists fewer than 300,000 clones, 11% occurring once. Study-wide results and limits: Moderate but significant shortening of TCRB CDR3s was recorded in all four CD4+ subsets from Type 1 diabetes patients.

The source material was naive CD4+ T cells from blood. These receptors all stem from a man aged 25-45 years with type 1 diabetes.

The rearrangement uses TRBV27 and TRBJ1-5; a possible D gene is TRBD1 (5 bases). The CDR3 extends over 15 amino acids. V dropped 5 bases and J dropped 4 bases, with 15 bases sitting between them. Germline V gene lookup returns CDR1 MNHEY and CDR2 SMNVEV (reference sequence). Written as DNA, the CDR3 is TGTGCCAGCAGTGCCTCAGGGAATAGAAATCAGCCCCAGCATTTT. Translated: CASSASGNRNQPQHF.

This clone has only a few counts. The V gene is TRBV7-8, the J gene TRBJ1-3; D is unresolved. V lost 3 bases and J 0 bases, leaving 9 bases between the germline ends. Germline CDR1 is SGHVS and CDR2 is FQNEAQ. This CDR3 has 15 amino acids. For the CDR3, the DNA is TGTGCCAGCAGCTTGACGACACTCTCTGGAAACACCATATATTTT. It encodes CASSLTTLSGNTIYF.